Listed below are T cell receptor beta chains from one sample, sequenced in a study of T cell repertoires in cytomegalovirus infection. TCRdb ran MiXCR on the reads and lists one entry per CDR3 protein. The table includes 600,000 to 800,000 distinct CDR3 sequences, approximately 25% detected once. The specimen sequenced was CD8+ T cells from PBMCs. The source is a human donor in good health (CMV status not recorded). Some clones in this sample may be carry-over from other donors' samples. CDR3s leave out the opening cysteine and the closing phenylalanine or tryptophan. A D gene is named only where the DNA matches it firmly.

D	V	length	CDR3
.	TRBV20-1	11	SARVGGNNEQF
.	TRBV2	12	ASSEGRSTDTQY
TRBD1	TRBV19	10	ATLRGLTEAF
.	TRBV2	12	ASRGTYSNQPQH
.	TRBV6-5	14	ASSYNWASLNNEQF
.	TRBV6-2/TRBV6-3	16	ASSYSYTIKTGTGELF
.	TRBV7-6	14	ASSLEGILNTGELF
.	TRBV13	14	ASSPNRALSTDTQY
.	TRBV7-2	12	ASSLSDFYNEQF
TRBD1	TRBV7-8	18	ASSSLRGQGTYPNTGELF
.	TRBV12-3/TRBV12-4	14	ASTQGHPADYNEQF
TRBD2	TRBV18	17	ASSPPGGSGGLSYNEQF
.	TRBV7-6	12	ASSFMGSGNTIY
.	TRBV15	14	ATSRDRAASYNEQF
TRBD2	TRBV7-8	14	ASSLGRSGGTDTQY
.	TRBV12-3/TRBV12-4	13	ASSLKTGRDTEAF